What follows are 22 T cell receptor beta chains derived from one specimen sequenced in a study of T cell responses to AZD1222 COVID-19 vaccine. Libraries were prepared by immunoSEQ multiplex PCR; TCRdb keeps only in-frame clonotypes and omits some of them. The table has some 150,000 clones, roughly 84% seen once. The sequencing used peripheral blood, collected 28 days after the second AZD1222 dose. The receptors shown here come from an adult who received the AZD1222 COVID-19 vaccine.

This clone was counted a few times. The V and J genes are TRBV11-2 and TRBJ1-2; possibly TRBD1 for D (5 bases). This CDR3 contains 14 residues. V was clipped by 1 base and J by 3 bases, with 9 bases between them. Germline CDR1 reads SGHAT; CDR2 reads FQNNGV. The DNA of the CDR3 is TGTGCCAGCAGCTTAGGGGGCTTCGACTATGGCTACACCTTC. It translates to CASSLGGFDYGYTF.

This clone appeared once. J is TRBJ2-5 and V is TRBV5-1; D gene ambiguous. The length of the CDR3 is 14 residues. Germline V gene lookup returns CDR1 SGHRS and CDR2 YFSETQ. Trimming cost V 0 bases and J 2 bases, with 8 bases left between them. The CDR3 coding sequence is TGCGCCAGCAGCTTGGGGTCCGAGCAAGAGACCCAGTACTTC. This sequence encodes CASSLGSEQETQYF.

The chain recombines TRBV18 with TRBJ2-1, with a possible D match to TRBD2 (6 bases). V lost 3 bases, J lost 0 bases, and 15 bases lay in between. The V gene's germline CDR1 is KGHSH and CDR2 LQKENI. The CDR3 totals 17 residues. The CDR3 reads CASSPSIAELSYNEQFF. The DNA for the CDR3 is TGTGCCAGCTCACCTTCGATAGCGGAACTCTCCTACAATGAGCAGTTCTTC.

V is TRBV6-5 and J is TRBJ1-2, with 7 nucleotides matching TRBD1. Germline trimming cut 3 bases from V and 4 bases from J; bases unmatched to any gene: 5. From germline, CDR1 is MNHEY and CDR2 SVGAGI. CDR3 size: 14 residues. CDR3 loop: CASSYTQGVYGYTF. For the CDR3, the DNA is TGTGCCAGCAGTTATACCCAGGGGGTCTATGGCTACACCTTC.

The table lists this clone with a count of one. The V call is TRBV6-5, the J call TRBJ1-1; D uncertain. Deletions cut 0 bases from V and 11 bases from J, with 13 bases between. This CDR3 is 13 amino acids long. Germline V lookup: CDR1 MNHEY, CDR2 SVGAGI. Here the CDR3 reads CASSYSPYTEAFF. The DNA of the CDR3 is TGTGCCAGCAGTTACTCCCCATACACGGAGGCTTTCTTT.

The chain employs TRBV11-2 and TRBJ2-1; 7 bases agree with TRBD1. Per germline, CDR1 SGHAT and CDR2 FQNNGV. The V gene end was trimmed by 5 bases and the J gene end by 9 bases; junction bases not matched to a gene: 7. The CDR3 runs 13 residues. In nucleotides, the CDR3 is TGTGCCAGCAGCAAGGGACAGTACGTTGAGCAGTTCTTC. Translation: CASSKGQYVEQFF.

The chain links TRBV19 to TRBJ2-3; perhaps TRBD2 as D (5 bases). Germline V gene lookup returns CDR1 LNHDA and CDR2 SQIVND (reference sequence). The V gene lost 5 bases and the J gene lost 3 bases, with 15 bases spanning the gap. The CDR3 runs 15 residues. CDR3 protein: CASSDPGILTDTQYF. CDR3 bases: TGTGCCAGTAGTGACCCGGGGATTCTAACAGATACGCAGTATTTT.

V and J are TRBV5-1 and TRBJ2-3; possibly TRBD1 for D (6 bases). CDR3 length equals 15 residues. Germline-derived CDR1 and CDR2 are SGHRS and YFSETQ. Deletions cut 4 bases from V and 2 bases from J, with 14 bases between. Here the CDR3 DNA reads TGCGCCAGCAGCCTTTACCGGACAGACACAGATACGCAGTATTTT. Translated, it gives CASSLYRTDTDTQYF. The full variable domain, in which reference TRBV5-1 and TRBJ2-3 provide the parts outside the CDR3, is KAGVTQTPRYLIKTRGQQVTLSCSPISGHRSVSWYQQTPGQGLQFLFEYFSETQRNKGNFPGRFSGRQFSNSRSEMNVSTLELGDSALYLCASSLYRTDTDTQYFGPGTRLTVL.

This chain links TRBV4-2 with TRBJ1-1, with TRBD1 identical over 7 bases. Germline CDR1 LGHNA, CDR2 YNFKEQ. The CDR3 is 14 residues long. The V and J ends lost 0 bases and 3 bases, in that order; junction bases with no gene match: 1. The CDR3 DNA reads TGTGCCAGCAGCCAAGATCAGGGGGACACTGAAGCTTTCTTT. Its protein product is CASSQDQGDTEAFF.

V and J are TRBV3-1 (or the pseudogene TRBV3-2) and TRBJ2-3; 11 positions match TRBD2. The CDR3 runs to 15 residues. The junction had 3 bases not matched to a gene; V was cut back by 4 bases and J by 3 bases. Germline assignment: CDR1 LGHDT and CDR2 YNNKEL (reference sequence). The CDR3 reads CASSPLAGGTDTQYF. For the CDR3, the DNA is TGTGCCAGCAGCCCATTAGCGGGGGGGACAGATACGCAGTATTTT.

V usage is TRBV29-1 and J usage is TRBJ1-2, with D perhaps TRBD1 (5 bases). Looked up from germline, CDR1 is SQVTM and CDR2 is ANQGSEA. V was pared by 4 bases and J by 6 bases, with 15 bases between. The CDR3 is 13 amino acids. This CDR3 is CSVGMGTADGYTF. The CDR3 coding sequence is TGCAGCGTTGGAATGGGGACGGCCGATGGCTACACCTTC.

The CDR3 region has the DNA TGTGCCAGCAGCTTTCAACAGGGGCCAGAGACCCAGTACTTC. Translation gives CASSFQQGPETQYF. The chain uses TRBV7-2 and TRBJ2-5, with 7 nucleotides matching TRBD1. Germline V CDR1 and CDR2: SGHTA, FQGNSA. CDR3 length equals 14 residues. The J segment lost 4 bases and the V segment lost 3 bases, leaving 5 bases of the junction unmatched.

DNA for the CDR3: TGTGCCAGCAGGCTACAGGGGGGCTCCTATAATTCACCCCTCCACTTT. Translation gives CASRLQGGSYNSPLHF. The chain is built from TRBV28 and TRBJ1-6; TRBD1 matches 8 bases. The V gene end was trimmed by 6 bases and the J gene end by 0 bases; junction bases not matched to a gene: 4. This CDR3 is built from 16 residues. Germline V gene sequence: CDR1 MDHEN, CDR2 SYDVKM.

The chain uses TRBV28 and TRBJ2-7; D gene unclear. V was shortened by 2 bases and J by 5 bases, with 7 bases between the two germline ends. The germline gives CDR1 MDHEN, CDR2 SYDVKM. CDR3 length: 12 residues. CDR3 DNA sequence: TGTGCCAGCAGTTTACGGTTCAACGAGCAGTACTTC. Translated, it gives CASSLRFNEQYF.

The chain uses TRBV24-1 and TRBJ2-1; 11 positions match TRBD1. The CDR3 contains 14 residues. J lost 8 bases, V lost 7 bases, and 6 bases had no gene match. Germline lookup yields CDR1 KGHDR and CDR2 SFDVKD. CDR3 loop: CATRGTGGRDEQFF. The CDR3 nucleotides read TGTGCCACCAGGGGGACAGGGGGAAGGGATGAGCAGTTCTTC.

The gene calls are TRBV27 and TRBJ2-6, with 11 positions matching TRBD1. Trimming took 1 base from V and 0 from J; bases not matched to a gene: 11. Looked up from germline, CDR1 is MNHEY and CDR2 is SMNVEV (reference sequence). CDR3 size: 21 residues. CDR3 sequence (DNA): TGTGCCAGCAGTTTATATACCGGGACAGGGGGGCTAAGCTCTGGGGCCAACGTCCTGACTTTC. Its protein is CASSLYTGTGGLSSGANVLTF.

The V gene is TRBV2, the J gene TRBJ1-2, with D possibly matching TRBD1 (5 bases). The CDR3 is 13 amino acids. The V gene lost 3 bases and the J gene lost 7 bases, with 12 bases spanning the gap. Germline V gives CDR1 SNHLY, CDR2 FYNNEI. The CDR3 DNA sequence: TGTGCCAGCAGTGAGGGGGGGACGGTTGGCTACACCTTC. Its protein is CASSEGGTVGYTF.

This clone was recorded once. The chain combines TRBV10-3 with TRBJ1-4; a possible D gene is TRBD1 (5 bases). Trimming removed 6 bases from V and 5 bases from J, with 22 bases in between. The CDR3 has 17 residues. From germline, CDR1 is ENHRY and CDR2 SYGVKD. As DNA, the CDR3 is TGTGCCATCAGCGCCGGGACGGCCGAACTCTTCAATGAAAAACTGTTTTTT. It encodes CAISAGTAELFNEKLFF.

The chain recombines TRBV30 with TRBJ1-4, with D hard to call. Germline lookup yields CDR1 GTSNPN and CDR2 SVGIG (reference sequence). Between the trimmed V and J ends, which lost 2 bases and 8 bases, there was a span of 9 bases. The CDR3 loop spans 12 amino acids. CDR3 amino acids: CAWSFLGEKLFF. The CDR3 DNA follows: TGTGCCTGGAGTTTCCTCGGGGAAAAACTGTTTTTT.

The CDR3 reads CASSRGTANTEAFF. For the CDR3, the DNA is TGTGCCAGCAGCCGAGGGACAGCGAACACTGAAGCTTTCTTT. V is TRBV7-9 and J is TRBJ1-1; 7 nucleotides line up with TRBD1. Per the germline V gene, CDR1 is SEHNR and CDR2 is FQNEAQ (reference sequence). The CDR3 totals 14 residues. Trimming at V came to 5 bases and at J to 1 base, leaving 4 bases not matched to a gene.

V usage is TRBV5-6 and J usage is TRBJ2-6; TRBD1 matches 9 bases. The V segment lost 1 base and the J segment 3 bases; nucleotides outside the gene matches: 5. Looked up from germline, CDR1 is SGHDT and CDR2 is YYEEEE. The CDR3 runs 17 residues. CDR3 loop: CASSLMTGGSGANVLTF. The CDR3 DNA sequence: TGTGCCAGCAGCTTGATGACAGGGGGAAGTGGGGCCAACGTCCTGACTTTC.

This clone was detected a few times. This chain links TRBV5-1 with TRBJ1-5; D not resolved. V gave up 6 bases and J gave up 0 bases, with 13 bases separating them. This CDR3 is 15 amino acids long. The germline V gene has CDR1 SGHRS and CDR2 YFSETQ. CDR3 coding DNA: TGCGCCAGCACCGTGGACGGATATAGCAATCAGCCCCAGCATTTT. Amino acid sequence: CASTVDGYSNQPQHF.